This T cell receptor beta chain was captured by sequencing in a study of cytotoxic CD8 clonotypes in ibrutinib-treated CLL. The ends lost 1 base at V and 3 bases at J; junction bases unmatched: 2. Germline lookup yields CDR1 LNHNV and CDR2 YYDKDF (reference sequence). The CDR3 spans 14 residues. Some clones are missing from TCRdb's copy, which holds only in-frame ones; the method was immunoSEQ multiplex PCR. This sample has tens of thousands of clones, with less than 70% found just once. The sequencing here drew on PBMCs, taken after 12 months of ibrutinib treatment. The TCR was taken from a human donor with chronic lymphocytic leukemia. The gene calls are TRBV15 and TRBJ1-2; 7 nucleotides align to TRBD1. The CDR3 nucleotides are TGTGCCACCAGCAGAGGACAGGGCTACTATGGCTACACCTTC. Residues: CATSRGQGYYGYTF.